There are a few counts of the clone carrying this T cell receptor (beta chain). The antigen is undetermined. The data were obtained in a study of regulatory T cells in long-lasting Graves disease. Both iRepertoire HTBI primers and Arm-PCR of CDR3 regions were used to build the TCR beta libraries. TCRdb re-called the multiplex PCR reads through MiXCR, storing one row per CDR3 protein. This table has under 450,000 distinct CDR3 sequences, less than 30% appearing once. Documented time point: persistent/refractory GD, antithyroid drugs over 5 years with positive TRAb. Preparation of the TCR library used RNA extracted from PBMCs. Germline lookup yields CDR1 GTSNPN and CDR2 SVGIG (reference sequence). Trimming pared 3 bases from V and 3 bases from J, leaving 12 bases between. The CDR3 runs to 14 residues. Whole-study results and caveats: Small numbers of samples may have cut accuracy. The study found TRBV28, TRBJ1-2 and TRBJ2-5 favored in persistent disease.

This material consisted of peripheral blood mononuclear cells (PBMCs), taken when the disease was refractory, from a patient treated with antithyroid drugs. The chain joins TRBV30 to TRBJ2-4; TRBD1 might be the D (6 bases). This TCR derives from a woman between 40 and 55 years old with Graves disease. The CDR3 reads CAWSPDSIKNIQYF. The DNA of the CDR3 is TGTGCCTGGAGCCCGGACAGTATCAAAAACATTCAGTACTTC.